This TCR beta chain was sequenced in a study of radiotherapy plus CTLA-4 blockade in lung cancer listed by TCRdb under 2018. Describing the broader study: Objective responses occurred in roughly 19% of enrolled patients, and 30% to 35% achieved disease control.

Library preparation used the immunoSEQ multiplex PCR assay. This immuneACCESS table, as held by TCRdb, lists in-frame sequences with V and J called but not all clones. Of the missing ones, under half trace to an unresolved V gene in checked studies; the others have no known cause. A total of tens of thousands of clones appear in this sample, about 83% of them only once. The ten largest make up over 0.75% of the sample. Note on this clone: Its antigen specificity is not known. The input lacks base qualities; no much larger clone sits a single base away.

The study tested focal radiation therapy combined with CTLA-4 blockade (ipilimumab) in patients with chemo-refractory metastatic non-small-cell lung cancer. The V end loses 7 bases and the J end loses 9 bases, and a stretch of 19 bases separates them. The CDR3 numbers 15 residues from cysteine through phenylalanine. Only CDR3 DNA is held: 45 bases, read in frame from base 1. As encoded in the germline V gene, CDR1 is MDHEN while CDR2 is SYDVKM. The research as a whole found: After treatment with radiotherapy and ipilimumab, TCR clones that came from tumors expanded in the peripheral blood. Early dynamic changes in blood T cell clones, together with increased serum interferon-beta after radiation, were reported as the strongest predictors of response.

The sample consisted of peripheral blood, taken from a patient treated with radiotherapy plus ipilimumab. The rearranged segments are TRBV28 and TRBJ1-6; the best D guess is TRBD1, with 6 bases matching. This TCR came from a human donor with non-small cell lung cancer who had stable disease on radiotherapy plus ipilimumab. The nucleotide sequence reads TGTGCCAGCACCTTTTTACAGGGCCGCGTTTCACCCCTCCACTTT. It encodes CASTFLQGRVSPLHF.